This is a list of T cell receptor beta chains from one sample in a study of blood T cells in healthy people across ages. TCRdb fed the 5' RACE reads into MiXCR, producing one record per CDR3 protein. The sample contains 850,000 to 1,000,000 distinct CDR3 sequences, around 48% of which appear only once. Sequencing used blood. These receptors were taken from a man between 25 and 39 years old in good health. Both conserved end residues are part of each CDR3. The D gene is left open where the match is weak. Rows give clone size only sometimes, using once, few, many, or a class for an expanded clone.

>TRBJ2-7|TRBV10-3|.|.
CAITKTGETWGEQYF
TGTGCCATCACTAAAACCGGGGAGACCTGGGGGGAGCAGTACTTC
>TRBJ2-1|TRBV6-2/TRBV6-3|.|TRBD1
CASSYDPDRGIYNEQFF
TGTGCCAGCAGTTACGACCCCGACAGGGGTATCTACAATGAGCAGTTCTTC
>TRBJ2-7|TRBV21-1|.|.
CASSKGPQGEARHEQYF
TGTGCCAGCAGCAAGGGTCCACAGGGAGAAGCCAGGCACGAGCAGTACTTC
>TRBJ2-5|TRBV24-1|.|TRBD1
CATSDLGQGAEETQYF
TGTGCCACCAGTGATCTGGGACAGGGGGCAGAGGAGACCCAGTACTTC
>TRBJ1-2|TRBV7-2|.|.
CASSDVQGNYGYTF
TGTGCCAGCAGCGACGTACAGGGTAACTATGGCTACACCTTC
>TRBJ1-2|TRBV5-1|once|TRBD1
CASSPRDSSSYGYTF
TGCGCCAGCAGCCCCCGGGACAGCAGTTCTTATGGCTACACCTTC
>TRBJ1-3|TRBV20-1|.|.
CSARDLSRGAGNTIYF
TGCAGTGCTAGAGATCTCTCTAGGGGAGCGGGAAACACCATATATTTT
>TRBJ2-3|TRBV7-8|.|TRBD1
CANSPDRGQRNTQYF
TGTGCCAACAGCCCAGACAGGGGGCAGCGGAATACGCAGTATTTT
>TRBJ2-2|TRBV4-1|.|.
CASSPGLVNTGELFF
TGCGCCAGCAGCCCGGGACTCGTGAACACCGGGGAGCTGTTTTTT
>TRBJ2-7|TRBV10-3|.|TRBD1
CAISHPDRGRDEQYF
TGTGCCATCAGCCATCCGGACAGGGGGCGGGACGAGCAGTACTTC
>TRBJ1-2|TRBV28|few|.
CASSLYMAGYTF
TGTGCCAGCAGTTTATATATGGCTGGCTACACCTTC
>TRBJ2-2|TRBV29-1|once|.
CSAQQGRVAGELFF
TGCAGCGCCCAACAGGGCCGGGTCGCCGGGGAGCTGTTTTTT
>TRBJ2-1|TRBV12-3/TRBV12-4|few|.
CASSSGRASNEQFF
TGTGCCAGCAGCTCCGGCCGGGCCAGCAATGAGCAGTTCTTC
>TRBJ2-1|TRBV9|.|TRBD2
CASSATWGGNEQFF
TGTGCCAGCAGCGCGACTTGGGGGGGAAATGAGCAGTTCTTC